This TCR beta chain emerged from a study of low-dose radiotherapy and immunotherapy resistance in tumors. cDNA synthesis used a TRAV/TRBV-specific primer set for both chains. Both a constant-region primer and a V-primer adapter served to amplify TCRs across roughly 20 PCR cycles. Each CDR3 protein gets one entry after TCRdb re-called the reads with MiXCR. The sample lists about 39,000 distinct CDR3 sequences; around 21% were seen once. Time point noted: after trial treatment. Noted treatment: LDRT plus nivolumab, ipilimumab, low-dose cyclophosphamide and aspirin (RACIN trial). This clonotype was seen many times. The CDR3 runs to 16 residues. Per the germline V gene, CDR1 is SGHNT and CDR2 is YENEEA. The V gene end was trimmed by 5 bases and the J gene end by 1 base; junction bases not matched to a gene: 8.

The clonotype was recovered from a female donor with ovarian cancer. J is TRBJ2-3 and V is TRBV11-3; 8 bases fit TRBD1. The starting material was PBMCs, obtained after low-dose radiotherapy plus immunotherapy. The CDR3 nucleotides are TGTGCCAGCAGCACCCGACAGGGGAAGGGCACAGATACGCAGTATTTT. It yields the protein CASSTRQGKGTDTQYF.